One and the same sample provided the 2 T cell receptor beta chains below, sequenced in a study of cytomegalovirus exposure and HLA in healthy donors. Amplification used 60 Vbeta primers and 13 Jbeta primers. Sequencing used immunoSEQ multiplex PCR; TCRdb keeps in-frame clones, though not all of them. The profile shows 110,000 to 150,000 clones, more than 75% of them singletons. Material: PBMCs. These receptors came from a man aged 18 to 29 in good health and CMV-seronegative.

The CDR3 nucleotides read TGTGCCAGCACCCTCGGACTAGACTTTCCCCTGTACACCGGGGAGCTGTTTTTT. Its translation is CASTLGLDFPLYTGELFF. The genes are TRBV7-9 and TRBJ2-2, with 7 bases that match TRBD2. Losses at the gene ends were 7 bases for V and 3 bases for J; bases not matched to a gene: 17. The CDR3 is made up of 18 amino acids. Germline CDR1 reads SEHNR; CDR2 reads FQNEAQ (reference sequence).

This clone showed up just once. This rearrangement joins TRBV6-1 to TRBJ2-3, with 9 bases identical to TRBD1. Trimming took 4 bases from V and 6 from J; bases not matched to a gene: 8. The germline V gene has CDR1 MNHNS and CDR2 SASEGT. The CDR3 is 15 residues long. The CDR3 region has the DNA TGTGCCAGCAGTGCGGCCTGGACAGGGGCTGATACGCAGTATTTT. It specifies CASSAAWTGADTQYF.